The clone carrying this T cell receptor beta chain has only a few counts. J lost 11 bases, V lost 0 bases, and 2 bases had no gene match. CDR3 length: 13 amino acids. Germline CDR1 reads MGHRA; CDR2 reads YSYEKL. Time point described: healthy volunteer bleed at 6 weeks. Total RNA came from unfractionated whole blood. The data derive from a study of human T cells and chemical hapten exposure. As for the study in general: TCR yield per sample varied, mainly due to pooled library volumes.

Authors' data handling: There were a median of around 96,000 TCRs per sample, with a range from roughly 20,000 to 690,600. Each CDR3 protein is one row after TCRdb ran MiXCR on the RACE reads. The V and J calls come from TCRdb's annotation, not from the publication. This repertoire shows 65,000 to 95,000 distinct CDR3 sequences, about 9.2% found once; its top ten account for about 1.7%. V is TRBV4-1 and J is TRBJ1-4; TRBD1 matches at 8 bases. The TCR originated in a female donor in good health. Some clones in this sample may be carry-over from other donors' samples. Input material: whole blood. CDR3 bases: TGCGCCAGCAGCCAAGATCGGACAGGGAAACTGTTTTTT. This sequence encodes CASSQDRTGKLFF.